This T cell receptor (beta chain) derives from a study of T-cell reconstitution after alpha-beta-depleted transplantation in children. Study-level results: After transplant, high TCRbeta diversity at day 60 in some patients arose from surviving recipient T cells and thymic progenitors. Alpha-beta T cells present about two months after transplant were reported to originate from several hundred expanded graft clones. A year had passed since transplant, and T-cell counts and diversity by then came mostly from newly produced T cells.

A library of TCRbeta sequences, prepared with unique molecular identifiers, was generated. TCRdb reprocessed the PCR reads with MiXCR, giving one entry per CDR3 protein. The sample includes about 300,000 distinct CDR3 sequences, nearly 8% of them seen just once. To note about this clonotype: Its target is not known.

The CDR3 sequence is 15 residues long. V trimming: 7 bases; J trimming: 0 bases; junction bases outside the gene matches: 5. The germline gives CDR1 LGHNA, CDR2 YNFKEQ. Sequenced material: peripheral blood, taken 360 days after TCRalphabeta/CD19-depleted stem cell transplant. V and J are TRBV4-2 and TRBJ1-2; 10 bases line up with TRBD1. This sequence was found in a female patient between 2 and 15 years old who had a stem cell transplant for Fanconi anemia, so the T cells may come from the graft donor. The CDR3 region is CASKDRGSSNYGYTF. The CDR3 DNA reads TGTGCCAGCAAGGACAGGGGGTCCTCTAACTATGGCTACACCTTC.